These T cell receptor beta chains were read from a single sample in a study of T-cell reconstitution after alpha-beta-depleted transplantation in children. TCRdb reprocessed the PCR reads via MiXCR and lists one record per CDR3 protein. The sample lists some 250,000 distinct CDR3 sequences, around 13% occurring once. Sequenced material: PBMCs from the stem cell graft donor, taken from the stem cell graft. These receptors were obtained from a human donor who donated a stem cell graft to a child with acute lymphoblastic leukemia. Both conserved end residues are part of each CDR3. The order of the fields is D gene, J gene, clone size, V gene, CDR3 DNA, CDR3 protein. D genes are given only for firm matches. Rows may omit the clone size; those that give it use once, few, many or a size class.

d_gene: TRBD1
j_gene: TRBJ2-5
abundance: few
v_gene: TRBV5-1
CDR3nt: TGCGCCAGCAGCTTGGACAGGGGCGAAGAGACCCAGTACTTC
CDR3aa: CASSLDRGEETQYF

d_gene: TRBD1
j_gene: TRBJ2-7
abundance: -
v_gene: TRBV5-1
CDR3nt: TGCGCCAGCAGCTCGCCAGGGACAGGGGGCCCCTACGAGCAGTACTTC
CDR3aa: CASSSPGTGGPYEQYF

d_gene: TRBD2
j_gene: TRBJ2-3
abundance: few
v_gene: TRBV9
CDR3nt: TGTGCCAGCGGAGCCCGCATAGCGGGAGGGTACTCAGATACGCAGTATTTT
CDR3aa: CASGARIAGGYSDTQYF

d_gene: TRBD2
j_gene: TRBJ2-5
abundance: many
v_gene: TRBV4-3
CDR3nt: TGCGCCAGCAGCCAACAGGGACTAGCGGGAGGAGAGACCCAGTACTTC
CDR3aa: CASSQQGLAGGETQYF

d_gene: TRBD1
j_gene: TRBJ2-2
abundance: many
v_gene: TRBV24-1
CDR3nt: TGTGCCACCAGTGACAAGGACAGGGGTTTGGCCGGGGAGCTGTTTTTT
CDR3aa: CATSDKDRGLAGELFF

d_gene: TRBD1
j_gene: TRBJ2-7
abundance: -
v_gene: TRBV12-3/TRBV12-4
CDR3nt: TGTGCCAGCAGTTCGGGAGACAGGGGCCTTTACTCCTACGAGCAGTACTTC
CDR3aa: CASSSGDRGLYSYEQYF

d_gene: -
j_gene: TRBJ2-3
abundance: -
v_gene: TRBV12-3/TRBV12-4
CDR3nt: TGTGCCAGCAGTTTGGGACTCCGACGCACAGATACGCAGTATTTT
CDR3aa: CASSLGLRRTDTQYF

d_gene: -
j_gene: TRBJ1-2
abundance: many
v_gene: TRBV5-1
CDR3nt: TGCGCCAGCAGCTTGGGGGGCAGGACTAACTATGGCTACACCTTC
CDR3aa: CASSLGGRTNYGYTF

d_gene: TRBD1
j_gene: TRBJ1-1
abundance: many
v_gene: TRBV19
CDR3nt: TGTGCCAGTAGGGGGGACAGGGCGGAGGCTGAAGCTTTCTTT
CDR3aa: CASRGDRAEAEAFF

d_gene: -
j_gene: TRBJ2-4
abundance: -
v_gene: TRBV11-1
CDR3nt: TGTGCCAGCAGCTTAGCCCGTGGACAGAAAGGGTGGGAAAACATTCAGTACTTC
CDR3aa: CASSLARGQKGWENIQYF

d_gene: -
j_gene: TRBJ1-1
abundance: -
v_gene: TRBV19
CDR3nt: TGTGCCAGTAGTCGGGGGTTCAGCACTGAAGCTTTCTTT
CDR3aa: CASSRGFSTEAFF

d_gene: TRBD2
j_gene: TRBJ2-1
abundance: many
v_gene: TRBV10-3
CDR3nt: TGTGCCATCAGTACCGGGACTAGCGGGAGATTCCATGAGCAGTTCTTC
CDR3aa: CAISTGTSGRFHEQFF

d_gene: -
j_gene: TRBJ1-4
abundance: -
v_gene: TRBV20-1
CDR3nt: TGCAGTGCTAGTGGGCGGGAAAAACTGTTTTTT
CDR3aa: CSASGREKLFF

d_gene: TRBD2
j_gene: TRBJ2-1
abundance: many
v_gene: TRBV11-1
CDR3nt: TGTGCCAGCAGCCCCACTAGCGTCGGGCAGTTCTTC
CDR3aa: CASSPTSVGQFF

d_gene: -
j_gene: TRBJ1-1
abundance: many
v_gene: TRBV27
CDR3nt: TGTGCCAGCAGTCTCGTTTCGGACAGGAACACTGAAGCTTTCTTT
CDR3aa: CASSLVSDRNTEAFF

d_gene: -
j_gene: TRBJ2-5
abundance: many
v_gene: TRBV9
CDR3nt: TGTGCCAGCAGCGTATCCCCGGCGGGGACCCAGTACTTC
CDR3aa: CASSVSPAGTQYF

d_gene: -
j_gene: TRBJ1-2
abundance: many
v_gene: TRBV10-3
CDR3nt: TGTGCCATCAGTGACTTGGCAGCACGTAACTATGGCTACACCTTC
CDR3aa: CAISDLAARNYGYTF

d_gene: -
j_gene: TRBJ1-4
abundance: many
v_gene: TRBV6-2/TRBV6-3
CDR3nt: TGTGCCAGCAGTTCCCGGAATGAAAAACTGTTTTTT
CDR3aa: CASSSRNEKLFF

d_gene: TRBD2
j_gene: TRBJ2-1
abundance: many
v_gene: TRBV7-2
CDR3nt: TGTGCCAGCAGCTCCGGACTAGCGGGAGTCTACAATGAGCAGTTCTTC
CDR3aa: CASSSGLAGVYNEQFF

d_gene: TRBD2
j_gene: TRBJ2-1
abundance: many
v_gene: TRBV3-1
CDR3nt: TGTGCCAGCAGCCAAGATTCGGGACTAGAGGCCTATGAGCAGTTCTTC
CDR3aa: CASSQDSGLEAYEQFF

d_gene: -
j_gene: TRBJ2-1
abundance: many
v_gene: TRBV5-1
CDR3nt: TGCGCCAGCAGCTTGAGATGGACGGACCGTACCTACAATGAGCAGTTCTTC
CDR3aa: CASSLRWTDRTYNEQFF

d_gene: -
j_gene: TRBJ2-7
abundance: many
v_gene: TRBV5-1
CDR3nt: TGCGCCAGCAGCTTGGGGGGGGGCGGCGAGCAGTACTTC
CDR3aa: CASSLGGGGEQYF

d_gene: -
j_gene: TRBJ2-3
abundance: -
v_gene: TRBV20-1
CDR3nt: TGCAGTGCTAGTTTTGCACAGAGGGCAGATACGCAGTATTTT
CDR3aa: CSASFAQRADTQYF

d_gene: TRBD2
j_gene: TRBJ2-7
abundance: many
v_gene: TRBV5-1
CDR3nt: TGCGCCAGCAGCTTGGCTAGCGGCGCCTACGAGCAGTACTTC
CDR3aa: CASSLASGAYEQYF

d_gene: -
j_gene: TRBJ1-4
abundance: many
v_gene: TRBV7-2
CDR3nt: TGTGCCAGCAGCTCCCCCCGAAGGAGTGAAAAACTGTTTTTT
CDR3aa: CASSSPRRSEKLFF

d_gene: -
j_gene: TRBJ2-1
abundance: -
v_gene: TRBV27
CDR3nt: TGTGCCAGCGGCCTTCAGGGTTTGGGTGAGCAGTTCTTC
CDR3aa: CASGLQGLGEQFF

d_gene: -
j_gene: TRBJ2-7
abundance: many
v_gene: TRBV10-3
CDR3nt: TGTGCCATCAGTGAGATGCTATACGGCAGCTCCTACGAGCAGTACTTC
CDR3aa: CAISEMLYGSSYEQYF

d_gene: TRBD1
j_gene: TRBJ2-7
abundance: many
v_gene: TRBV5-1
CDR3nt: TGCGCCAGCAGCTTGTACCGGGACAGGGCGCACGAGCAGTACTTC
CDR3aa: CASSLYRDRAHEQYF